This record looks at one TCR beta chain sequence and its context. The data stem from a study of T cells in narcolepsy. Study details: Enrolled donors included narcolepsy type 1 or type 2 patients and healthy controls.

Method: immunoSEQ multiplex PCR; TCRdb's copy keeps in-frame clones and lacks some. The sample has tens of thousands of clones; 75% to 85% are singletons. The sample taken for sequencing was CD45RA- memory CD4+ T cells from PBMCs. The sequence was obtained from a human donor with narcolepsy.

CDR3 sequence reads: CASNEQGKRETQYF. Here the CDR3 DNA reads TGTGCCAGCAACGAACAGGGGAAGCGGGAGACCCAGTACTTC. The V call is TRBV5-4, the J call TRBJ2-5; 7 bases are shared with TRBD1. The CDR3 loop spans 14 amino acids. Per the germline V gene, CDR1 is SGHNT and CDR2 is YYREEE (reference sequence). Trimming removed 6 bases from V and 5 bases from J; junction bases left unmatched: 10.